This TCR beta chain derives from a study of T cells in Graves' hyperthyroidism and ophthalmopathy. Study observations and caveats: In the blood, most expanded thyroid clonotypes above 0.001 appeared as well.

There were TCR beta CDR3 regions amplified from RNA transcripts. The primer set for the first-round RT-PCR of the TCR CDR3 was HTBI. Each CDR3 protein gets one entry after TCRdb re-called the multiplex PCR reads with MiXCR. The data show 90,000 to 120,000 distinct CDR3 sequences, roughly 15% seen once. In its sample, this clonotype was seen many times. Its specificity is not known. Patients having uncontrolled infection, another autoimmune disease, pregnancy or lactation were not included. Every diagnosis used clinical symptoms, serum thyroxine and TRAb, thyroid ultrasound and orbital computed tomography. PBMCs were sourced from more than 7.5 ml fresh peripheral blood. Sequenced: blood. The TCR originated in a woman aged 50 to 60 with Graves' hyperthyroidism.

The CDR3 nucleotides read TGTGCCAGCACCCCTAGACTAGCGGGGGCCCCCTACGAGCAGTACTTC. Protein sequence: CASTPRLAGAPYEQYF. This sequence joins TRBV2 and TRBJ2-7, with 12 bases that match TRBD2. Germline V lookup: CDR1 SNHLY, CDR2 FYNNEI. This CDR3 is built from 16 residues. Trimming removed 7 bases from V and 2 bases from J; junction bases left unmatched: 9.